The 32 T cell receptor beta chains presented below share a single source sample, sequenced in a study of CD8+ T cells in alopecia areata. Sequencing used cDNA as its template, made by extracting RNA and reverse transcribing it. Sequencing was performed with immunoSEQ multiplex PCR; in TCRdb, only in-frame clones are kept and a portion is missing. The sample records 150,000 or so clones, approximately 50% being singletons. The sequenced sample was CD4+ T cells sorted from blood. Every receptor here comes from a human donor with alopecia areata.

This clone was detected a few times. The chain joins TRBV30 to TRBJ2-1; TRBD1 or TRBD2 may be the D gene (5 bases each). CDR1 and CDR2 from the germline V gene are GTSNPN and SVGIG (reference sequence). V was trimmed by 8 bases and J by 1 base, leaving 9 bases between them. The CDR3 is 12 amino acids. CDR3 amino acids: CALGRSYNEQFF. DNA of the CDR3: TGTGCCCTGGGACGGTCCTACAATGAGCAGTTCTTC. The full variable domain, completed using reference TRBV30 and TRBJ2-1, is SQTIHQWPATLVQPVGSPLSLECTVEGTSNPNLYWYRQAAGRGLQLLFYSVGIGQISSEVPQNLSASRPQDRQFILSSKKLLLSDSGFYLCALGRSYNEQFFGPGTRLTVL.

The chain recombines TRBV29-1 with TRBJ2-1; 14 nucleotides agree with TRBD2. The CDR3 contains 16 residues. In germline, CDR1 is SQVTM, CDR2 ANQGSEA. V shed 6 bases and J 5 bases; nucleotides not matched to a gene: 9. The CDR3: CSVRLAGGFGDNEQFF. DNA for the CDR3: TGCAGCGTGAGACTAGCGGGAGGGTTCGGAGACAATGAGCAGTTCTTC.

The chain has TRBV5-6 and TRBJ1-2; TRBD1 is a possible D gene (6 bases). Trimming pared 3 bases from V and 6 bases from J, leaving 12 bases between. This CDR3 is 13 amino acids long. The germline V gene has CDR1 SGHDT and CDR2 YYEEEE. CDR3 sequence: CASSSTGLDGYTF. CDR3 in DNA: TGTGCCAGCAGCTCCACAGGGCTCGATGGCTACACCTTC.

The J gene is TRBJ2-5, the V gene TRBV29-1; no reliable D call. Germline assignment: CDR1 SQVTM and CDR2 ANQGSEA. V lost 5 bases and J 4 bases, leaving 8 bases between the germline ends. The CDR3 length is 11 residues. CDR3 DNA: TGCAGCGTTATCTCCTCAGAGACCCAGTACTTC. It translates to CSVISSETQYF.

The chain carries TRBV5-1 and TRBJ2-5; D is ambiguous. CDR1 is SGHRS, CDR2 YFSETQ, per germline. CDR3 size: 13 residues. V was cut by 0 bases and J by 6 bases, with 9 bases left in between. CDR3 loop: CASSLEGGKTQYF. The CDR3 nucleotides are TGCGCCAGCAGCTTGGAGGGCGGAAAGACCCAGTACTTC. The full variable domain, completed using reference TRBV5-1 and TRBJ2-5, is KAGVTQTPRYLIKTRGQQVTLSCSPISGHRSVSWYQQTPGQGLQFLFEYFSETQRNKGNFPGRFSGRQFSNSRSEMNVSTLELGDSALYLCASSLEGGKTQYFGPGTRLLVL.

This clone was seen a few times. V gene TRBV7-9 combines with J gene TRBJ1-1, with D uncertain. V was clipped by 4 bases and J by 1 base, with 19 bases between them. Germline loops: CDR1 SEHNR, CDR2 FQNEAQ (reference sequence). The CDR3 runs 17 residues. The CDR3 DNA reads TGTGCCAGCAGCTCCCGGGATTCCGCCTGGGGGAACACTGAAGCTTTCTTT. Its protein product is CASSSRDSAWGNTEAFF.

The chain carries TRBV5-1 and TRBJ2-7, with 11 positions matching TRBD2. The CDR3 has 16 residues. The junction had 7 bases not matched to a gene; V was cut back by 0 bases and J by 5 bases. Germline CDR1 SGHRS, CDR2 YFSETQ. The DNA for the CDR3 is TGCGCCAGCAGCTTGGTTCTTAGCGGGAGGGCCCACGAGCAGTACTTC. Its protein product is CASSLVLSGRAHEQYF.

This clone has only a few counts. The chain links TRBV16 to TRBJ2-1; no clear D. V was trimmed by 1 base and J by 5 bases, leaving 0 bases between them. Germline assignment: CDR1 KGHSY and CDR2 FQNENV. There are 11 residues in the CDR3. The DNA for the CDR3 is TGTGCCAGCAGCCAATACAATGAGCAGTTCTTC. It encodes CASSQYNEQFF. The full variable domain, rest sourced from reference TRBV16 and TRBJ2-1, is GEEVAQTPKHLVRGEGQKAKLYCAPIKGHSYVFWYQQVLKNEFKFLISFQNENVFDETGMPKERFSAKCLPNSPCSLEIQATKLEDSAVYFCASSQYNEQFFGPGTRLTVL.

In this sample, this clone turned up a few times. This chain connects TRBV7-2 to TRBJ2-1; D unresolved. Trimming took 4 bases from V and 6 from J, leaving 10 bases between them. This CDR3 has 13 amino acids. CDR1 and CDR2 from the germline V gene are SGHTA and FQGNSA. CDR3 amino acids: CASSSRTPNEQFF. The CDR3, as DNA: TGTGCCAGCAGCTCTCGGACCCCCAATGAGCAGTTCTTC.

V gene TRBV29-1 combines with J gene TRBJ2-3; unclear D gene. This CDR3 contains 13 residues. The V end lost 8 bases, the J end lost 2 bases, and 14 bases lay between the germline ends. The germline CDR1 and CDR2 sequences are SQVTM and ANQGSEA. CDR3 sequence reads: CSLLLGTTDTQYF. The CDR3 region has the DNA TGCAGCCTTCTACTCGGAACCACAGATACGCAGTATTTT.

V usage is TRBV30 and J usage is TRBJ2-5; D unresolved. The CDR3 loop spans 11 amino acids. Germline CDR1 is GTSNPN and CDR2 is SVGIG (reference sequence). Deletions cut 2 bases from V and 4 bases from J, with 5 bases between. The CDR3 protein is CAWSLPETQYF. CDR3 DNA sequence: TGTGCCTGGAGTCTACCAGAGACCCAGTACTTC.

This clone was picked up a small number of times. The junction differs from germline at one of its ends, possibly a read error. J is TRBJ2-5 and V is TRBV18, with unresolved D. This CDR3 is built from 11 residues. The germline CDR1 and CDR2 sequences are KGHSH and LQKENI. The CDR3 nucleotides read TGTACCAGCTCACCTCAAGAGACCCAGTACTTC. Its translation is CTSSPQETQYF.

In its sample, this clone was seen a few times. This sequence joins TRBV5-4 and TRBJ2-5; 11 nucleotides agree with TRBD2. Per the germline V gene, CDR1 is SGHNT and CDR2 is YYREEE (reference sequence). The trim removed 1 base at V and 5 bases at J, leaving 7 bases unmatched. The CDR3 extends over 16 amino acids. CDR3 DNA: TGTGCCAGCAGCTTGTGGCTAGCGGGAGGTGGCGAGACCCAGTACTTC. This codes for CASSLWLAGGGETQYF.

The rearrangement links TRBV7-9 to TRBJ2-2; perhaps TRBD1 as D (5 bases). Germline V lookup: CDR1 SEHNR, CDR2 FQNEAQ (reference sequence). Between the trimmed V and J ends, which lost 3 bases and 7 bases, there was a span of 12 bases. The CDR3 loop spans 14 amino acids. The CDR3 region is CASSFRDLYGELFF. The CDR3 coding sequence is TGTGCCAGCAGCTTCAGGGATTTATACGGGGAGCTGTTTTTT.

The chain links TRBV29-1 to TRBJ1-1; D remains ambiguous. This CDR3 region has 14 residues. Per the germline V gene, CDR1 is SQVTM and CDR2 is ANQGSEA. V lost 7 bases to trimming and J lost 4 bases, with 19 bases between them. CDR3 DNA: TGCAGCGCCCGACTCAGGACCCTCGCCACTGAAGCTTTCTTT. As protein: CSARLRTLATEAFF.

This clone was counted between two and nine times. The V and J genes are TRBV6-1 and TRBJ1-1; no firm D call. The V gene lost 9 bases and the J gene lost 0 bases, with 14 bases spanning the gap. The CDR3 runs 14 residues. CDR1 and CDR2 (germline): MNHNS, SASEGT. CDR3 nucleotide sequence: TGTGCCAGTGTAAGGGAGCCCATGAACACTGAAGCTTTCTTT. Translating it yields CASVREPMNTEAFF.

This chain links TRBV10-2 with TRBJ2-3, with TRBD2 as a possible D gene (6 bases). The V end lost 3 bases, the J end lost 8 bases, and 30 bases lay between the germline ends. This CDR3 spans 19 amino acids. Germline lookup yields CDR1 WSHSY and CDR2 SAAADI. Written as DNA, the CDR3 is TGCGCCAGCAGTGACCTCATTGTTCCCGGGACTCGGATAGGACGTACGCAGTATTTT. Its protein product is CASSDLIVPGTRIGRTQYF.

In DNA, the CDR3 is TGTGCCAGCACCCCAACGGGCCAGGGGTACGAGCAGTACTTC. Its protein is CASTPTGQGYEQYF. V is TRBV27 and J is TRBJ2-7; D is perhaps TRBD1 (6 bases). CDR1 is MNHEY and CDR2 is SMNVEV in the germline V gene (reference sequence). This CDR3 has 14 residues. Trimming took off 7 bases at V and 4 bases at J, with 17 bases between the two ends.

This chain uses TRBV4-1 with TRBJ2-7; TRBD2 agrees at 11 bases. The germline gives CDR1 MGHRA, CDR2 YSYEKL. After removal of 1 base from V and 0 bases from J, the junction contained 8 bases not matched to a gene. The CDR3 is 18 amino acids. The CDR3 coding sequence is TGCGCCAGCAGCCAAGTCGGACTAGCGGGCGAGAGCTCCTACGAGCAGTACTTC. This sequence encodes CASSQVGLAGESSYEQYF.

There are a few counts of this clone. The V gene is TRBV7-2, the J gene TRBJ2-2; D is unresolved. CDR3 size: 15 residues. Germline V gene data show CDR1 as SGHTA and CDR2 as FQGNSA. V lost 0 bases to trimming and J lost 7 bases, with 12 bases between them. Here the CDR3 reads CASSLAVSDRGELFF. DNA for the CDR3: TGTGCCAGCAGCTTAGCCGTGTCAGATCGCGGGGAGCTGTTTTTT.

V is TRBV7-9 and J is TRBJ2-1; TRBD2 aligns across 7 bases. The CDR3 has 17 residues. Germline V CDR1 and CDR2: SEHNR, FQNEAQ (reference sequence). The ends lost 5 bases at V and 4 bases at J; junction bases unmatched: 14. DNA of the CDR3: TGTGCCAGCAGCCCCTCGGGGTTGGCGGGACTATACAATGAGCAGTTCTTC. The encoded protein is CASSPSGLAGLYNEQFF.

The J gene is TRBJ2-5, the V gene TRBV29-1; D is undetermined. The CDR3 totals 12 residues. Trimming took 6 bases from V and 10 from J, leaving 18 bases between them. The germline V gene has CDR1 SQVTM and CDR2 ANQGSEA. The CDR3 coding sequence is TGCAGCGTCGAAAAGCAGCTCCTAATCCAGTACTTC. Translated, it gives CSVEKQLLIQYF.

V gene TRBV7-2 combines with J gene TRBJ2-1; no reliable D call. V was trimmed by 5 bases and J by 6 bases, leaving 20 bases between them. Germline-derived CDR1 and CDR2 are SGHTA and FQGNSA. The CDR3 loop spans 16 amino acids. The CDR3 DNA follows: TGTGCCAGCAGCCGTAAGGGTTCTGTGGTTGGCAATGAGCAGTTCTTC. It is translated as CASSRKGSVVGNEQFF.

The V and J genes are TRBV28 and TRBJ2-7, with D uncertain. The CDR3 length is 14 residues. Deletions cut 4 bases from V and 1 base from J, with 11 bases between. In germline, CDR1 is MDHEN, CDR2 SYDVKM. The CDR3 region is CASSSLPRSYEQYF. The CDR3 coding sequence is TGTGCCAGCAGTTCGCTACCCCGGTCCTACGAGCAGTACTTC.

This sequence joins TRBV2 and TRBJ2-1; a possible D gene is TRBD2 (5 bases). Per the germline V gene, CDR1 is SNHLY and CDR2 is FYNNEI. There are 15 residues in the CDR3. V lost 9 bases and J lost 0, with 15 bases in between. The CDR3 DNA reads as TGTGCCAGTAGCGCCTCTCCGAGCTCCTACAATGAGCAGTTCTTC. It encodes CASSASPSSYNEQFF.

V is TRBV9 and J is TRBJ2-7, with D perhaps TRBD2 (6 bases). V was cut by 1 base and J by 0 bases, with 17 bases left in between. Germline CDR1 and CDR2: SGDLS and YYNGEE. The CDR3 consists of 17 residues. The chain's CDR3 is CASSVIGVAESSYEQYF. As DNA, the CDR3 is TGTGCCAGCAGCGTAATAGGAGTAGCGGAAAGCTCCTACGAGCAGTACTTC.

This clone was observed a few times. V gene TRBV27 combines with J gene TRBJ2-1, with 8 nucleotides matching TRBD1. The CDR3 is 14 residues long. Per the germline V gene, CDR1 is MNHEY and CDR2 is SMNVEV (reference sequence). The trim removed 5 bases at V and 6 bases at J, leaving 6 bases unmatched. The CDR3: CASSPRQGSNEQFF. DNA for the CDR3: TGTGCCAGCAGTCCACGACAGGGGAGCAATGAGCAGTTCTTC.

The gene calls are TRBV7-8 and TRBJ2-3; D remains unclear. Per germline, CDR1 SGHVS and CDR2 FQNEAQ. V was pared by 4 bases and J by 2 bases, with 4 bases between. The CDR3 covers 12 residues. CDR3 DNA: TGTGCCAGCAGCTCTTACACAGATACGCAGTATTTT. Protein sequence: CASSSYTDTQYF. Full variable domain (rest looked up from reference TRBV7-8 and TRBJ2-3): GAGVSQSPRYKVAKRGQDVALRCDPISGHVSLFWYQQALGQGPEFLTYFQNEAQLDKSGLPSDRFFAERPEGSVSTLKIQRTQQEDSAVYLCASSSYTDTQYFGPGTRLTVL.

The chain has TRBV29-1 and TRBJ2-3; tentative D call: TRBD1 (6 bases). Trimming cost V 4 bases and J 1 base, with 9 bases left between them. The CDR3 spans 13 residues. Germline V gives CDR1 SQVTM, CDR2 ANQGSEA. The CDR3 region is CSVGSGGTDTQYF. CDR3 DNA: TGCAGCGTTGGATCAGGGGGCACAGATACGCAGTATTTT.

This clone was detected a few times. The genes are TRBV6-6 and TRBJ2-7, with TRBD1 identical over 10 bases. Germline CDR1 reads MNHNY; CDR2 reads SVGAGI (reference sequence). CDR3 length: 14 residues. V was pared by 5 bases and J by 2 bases, with 3 bases of the junction left unmatched. CDR3 in DNA: TGTGCCAGCAGTGACAGGGGGCCCACCTACGAGCAGTACTTC. Protein sequence: CASSDRGPTYEQYF.

This clone was observed a few times. This chain connects TRBV29-1 to TRBJ2-7; 13 bases are a match to TRBD2. V shed 7 bases, J shed 0 bases, and the junction held 6 bases outside the gene matches. The V gene's germline CDR1 is SQVTM and CDR2 ANQGSEA. The CDR3 has 15 residues. CDR3 nucleotide sequence: TGCAGCGCCGGGGGACTAGCGGGATCCTCCTACGAGCAGTACTTC. This sequence encodes CSAGGLAGSSYEQYF.

The rearrangement links TRBV5-1 to TRBJ2-1; D gene unclear. V was clipped by 2 bases and J by 10 bases, with 13 bases between them. Germline values: CDR1 SGHRS, CDR2 YFSETQ. The length of the CDR3 is 13 residues. CDR3 bases: TGCGCCAGCAGCTTCGACCCTGTGGGGGAGCAGTTCTTC. It translates to CASSFDPVGEQFF.